A selection of T cell receptor beta chains follows, all from one sample in a study of T cell responses to AZD1222 COVID-19 vaccine. The assay was immunoSEQ multiplex PCR, and TCRdb's table has in-frame clones only and misses some. The table shows 150,000 to 200,000 clones, with about nine tenths occurring only once. Here the sequenced sample was peripheral blood, taken on day 0 of AZD1222 vaccination. These receptors were obtained from an adult in good health. The CDR3 runs from the conserved cysteine through the conserved F or W. Each record gives: CDR3 protein, CDR3 DNA, J gene, V gene, D gene, clone size. A D gene is named only where the DNA matches it firmly. Clone size is stated in some rows and not others, as once, few, many or a class when expanded.

CDR3aa: CASSPQGYEKLFF; CDR3nt: TGTGCCAGCAGCCCACAGGGGTATGAAAAACTGTTTTTT; j_gene: TRBJ1-4; v_gene: TRBV3-1/TRBV3-2; d_gene: TRBD1; abundance: .
CDR3aa: CASSSRGVGGLYLGYTF; CDR3nt: TGTGCCAGCAGCTCCCGGGGGGTTGGTGGTTTATATTTGGGCTACACCTTC; j_gene: TRBJ1-2; v_gene: TRBV7-2; d_gene: .; abundance: once
CDR3aa: CATALGVYSPLHF; CDR3nt: TGTGCCACCGCCCTAGGGGTCTATTCACCCCTCCACTTT; j_gene: TRBJ1-6; v_gene: TRBV12-3/TRBV12-4; d_gene: .; abundance: .
CDR3aa: CASSLDRGRREQYF; CDR3nt: TGTGCCAGCAGCCTCGACAGGGGGCGCCGAGAGCAGTACTTC; j_gene: TRBJ2-7; v_gene: TRBV7-2; d_gene: TRBD1; abundance: .
CDR3aa: CASSPGGEQYF; CDR3nt: TGTGCCAGCAGCCCTGGGGGCGAGCAGTACTTC; j_gene: TRBJ2-7; v_gene: TRBV3-1/TRBV3-2; d_gene: .; abundance: .
CDR3aa: CASSLMVGDTFF; CDR3nt: TGTGCCAGCAGTTTAATGGTGGGGGATACTTTCTTT; j_gene: TRBJ1-1; v_gene: TRBV28; d_gene: .; abundance: once
CDR3aa: CASSSQDRVAEQYF; CDR3nt: TGCGCCAGCAGCTCCCAAGACAGGGTAGCCGAGCAGTACTTC; j_gene: TRBJ2-7; v_gene: TRBV4-1; d_gene: TRBD1; abundance: .
CDR3aa: CASSFGTSGSNEQFF; CDR3nt: TGTGCCAGCAGCTTTGGGACTAGCGGGAGTAATGAGCAGTTCTTC; j_gene: TRBJ2-1; v_gene: TRBV7-3; d_gene: TRBD2; abundance: .
CDR3aa: CASTSGRGLFF; CDR3nt: TGTGCCAGCACGAGCGGGAGGGGACTGTTTTTT; j_gene: TRBJ1-4; v_gene: TRBV2; d_gene: .; abundance: .
CDR3aa: CASSQLGTEAFF; CDR3nt: TGTGCCAGCAGCCAATTGGGAACTGAAGCTTTCTTT; j_gene: TRBJ1-1; v_gene: TRBV3-1/TRBV3-2; d_gene: .; abundance: .
CDR3aa: CASSELGAGGDGYTF; CDR3nt: TGTGCCAGCAGTGAACTGGGGGCAGGGGGCGATGGCTACACCTTC; j_gene: TRBJ1-2; v_gene: TRBV6-1; d_gene: TRBD1; abundance: .
CDR3aa: CASSQDLDSPLHF; CDR3nt: TGTGCCAGCAGCCAAGATCTGGATTCACCCCTCCACTTT; j_gene: TRBJ1-6; v_gene: TRBV3-1/TRBV3-2; d_gene: .; abundance: once
CDR3aa: CASSYSYSTMNTEAFF; CDR3nt: TGTGCCAGCAGTTACTCATACTCGACTATGAACACTGAAGCTTTCTTT; j_gene: TRBJ1-1; v_gene: TRBV6-5; d_gene: .; abundance: few
CDR3aa: CASSPGSEQFF; CDR3nt: TGTGCCAGCAGCCCTGGTAGTGAGCAGTTCTTC; j_gene: TRBJ2-1; v_gene: TRBV11-3; d_gene: .; abundance: .
CDR3aa: CASSVDPFYRGLFEKLFF; CDR3nt: TGTGCCAGCAGCGTAGACCCCTTTTATAGGGGGCTATTTGAAAAACTGTTTTTT; j_gene: TRBJ1-4; v_gene: TRBV9; d_gene: TRBD1; abundance: .
CDR3aa: CASSLGTGFQETQYF; CDR3nt: TGTGCCAGCAGTTTGGGGACGGGGTTTCAAGAGACCCAGTACTTC; j_gene: TRBJ2-5; v_gene: TRBV28; d_gene: .; abundance: .
CDR3aa: CASSYSKAVGTGVYEQYF; CDR3nt: TGTGCCAGCAGTTACTCGAAGGCCGTCGGGACAGGGGTCTACGAGCAGTACTTC; j_gene: TRBJ2-7; v_gene: TRBV6-7; d_gene: TRBD1; abundance: once
CDR3aa: CASSLSGRTGARGGETQYF; CDR3nt: TGTGCCAGCAGCTTATCAGGTCGGACGGGGGCTAGGGGAGGGGAGACCCAGTACTTC; j_gene: TRBJ2-5; v_gene: TRBV7-2; d_gene: .; abundance: .
CDR3aa: CASSQPGTGHGYTF; CDR3nt: TGTGCCAGCAGTCAACCCGGGACAGGGCATGGCTACACCTTC; j_gene: TRBJ1-2; v_gene: TRBV28; d_gene: TRBD1; abundance: .
CDR3aa: CASSFGTGEVEQYF; CDR3nt: TGTGCCAGCAGCTTCGGGACAGGGGAGGTCGAGCAGTACTTC; j_gene: TRBJ2-7; v_gene: TRBV9; d_gene: TRBD1; abundance: once
CDR3aa: CASSLLQQATTEAFF; CDR3nt: TGTGCCAGCAGCTTACTACAACAGGCGACCACTGAAGCTTTCTTT; j_gene: TRBJ1-1; v_gene: TRBV7-8; d_gene: .; abundance: .
CDR3aa: CASTQGISNQPQHF; CDR3nt: TGCGCCAGCACGCAGGGTATTAGCAATCAGCCCCAGCATTTT; j_gene: TRBJ1-5; v_gene: TRBV4-1; d_gene: .; abundance: .
CDR3aa: CASSLSRGQAFF; CDR3nt: TGTGCCAGCAGCTTATCGCGGGGACAGGCTTTCTTT; j_gene: TRBJ1-1; v_gene: TRBV7-3; d_gene: TRBD1; abundance: .
CDR3aa: CASSGGLSNQPQHF; CDR3nt: TGTGCCAGCAGCGGGGGGCTTAGCAATCAGCCCCAGCATTTT; j_gene: TRBJ1-5; v_gene: TRBV7-9; d_gene: .; abundance: .
CDR3aa: CASRTWEEDTQYF; CDR3nt: TGTGCCAGCAGGACATGGGAAGAAGATACGCAGTATTTT; j_gene: TRBJ2-3; v_gene: TRBV12-3/TRBV12-4; d_gene: .; abundance: .
CDR3aa: CASSPPLNTEAFF; CDR3nt: TGTGCCAGCAGCCCCCCATTAAACACTGAAGCTTTCTTT; j_gene: TRBJ1-1; v_gene: TRBV3-1/TRBV3-2; d_gene: .; abundance: .
CDR3aa: CASSPLAEPNSPLHF; CDR3nt: TGTGCCAGCTCACCATTGGCCGAACCCAATTCACCCCTCCACTTT; j_gene: TRBJ1-6; v_gene: TRBV18; d_gene: .; abundance: .
CDR3aa: CASSGLAGSINEQFF; CDR3nt: TGTGCCAGCAGCGGACTAGCGGGTAGTATCAATGAGCAGTTCTTC; j_gene: TRBJ2-1; v_gene: TRBV6-2/TRBV6-3; d_gene: TRBD2; abundance: once
CDR3aa: CATSRVNVGLNEKLFF; CDR3nt: TGTGCCACCAGCAGAGTAAATGTGGGGCTGAATGAAAAACTGTTTTTT; j_gene: TRBJ1-4; v_gene: TRBV15; d_gene: .; abundance: .
CDR3aa: CASSSTGNYGYTF; CDR3nt: TGTGCCAGCAGCTCAACAGGGAACTATGGCTACACCTTC; j_gene: TRBJ1-2; v_gene: TRBV11-2; d_gene: .; abundance: .
CDR3aa: CASSTDGRQDTEAFF; CDR3nt: TGTGCCAGCAGCACTGACGGGAGACAGGACACTGAAGCTTTCTTT; j_gene: TRBJ1-1; v_gene: TRBV5-6; d_gene: .; abundance: once
CDR3aa: CASTGTANTGELFF; CDR3nt: TGTGCCAGTACAGGGACAGCCAACACCGGGGAGCTGTTTTTT; j_gene: TRBJ2-2; v_gene: TRBV19; d_gene: TRBD1; abundance: .
CDR3aa: CASSLGRTAYGYTF; CDR3nt: TGTGCCAGCAGTTTAGGCAGGACGGCTTATGGCTACACCTTC; j_gene: TRBJ1-2; v_gene: TRBV28; d_gene: .; abundance: .
CDR3aa: CASSQSEGGGVTQYF; CDR3nt: TGTGCCAGCAGCCAGTCCGAGGGAGGGGGGGTTACGCAGTATTTT; j_gene: TRBJ2-3; v_gene: TRBV3-1/TRBV3-2; d_gene: .; abundance: .
CDR3aa: CASSPGGQGNSPLHF; CDR3nt: TGTGCCAGCAGCCCTGGGGGACAGGGTAATTCACCCCTCCACTTT; j_gene: TRBJ1-6; v_gene: TRBV7-2; d_gene: TRBD1; abundance: .
CDR3aa: CASDRRTTNEKLFF; CDR3nt: TGTGCCAGCGACAGGCGGACAACTAATGAAAAACTGTTTTTT; j_gene: TRBJ1-4; v_gene: TRBV2; d_gene: .; abundance: .
CDR3aa: CASSQSGSTDTQYF; CDR3nt: TGTGCCAGCAGCCAAAGCGGATCCACAGATACGCAGTATTTT; j_gene: TRBJ2-3; v_gene: TRBV4-2; d_gene: .; abundance: .
CDR3aa: CASSLGPAVAVAQYF; CDR3nt: TGTGCCAGCAGCTTAGGGCCAGCGGTTGCTGTTGCCCAGTACTTC; j_gene: TRBJ2-5; v_gene: TRBV7-2; d_gene: .; abundance: .
CDR3aa: CASGASSGNTIYF; CDR3nt: TGTGCCAGCGGGGCCAGCTCTGGAAACACCATATATTTT; j_gene: TRBJ1-3; v_gene: TRBV10-3; d_gene: .; abundance: .
CDR3aa: CASMRDRAPNTEAFF; CDR3nt: TGTGCCAGTATGCGGGACAGGGCCCCGAACACTGAAGCTTTCTTT; j_gene: TRBJ1-1; v_gene: TRBV19; d_gene: TRBD1; abundance: .
CDR3aa: CASSYTYRGAYEQYF; CDR3nt: TGTGCCAGCAGTTACACCTACAGGGGAGCCTACGAGCAGTACTTC; j_gene: TRBJ2-7; v_gene: TRBV28; d_gene: TRBD1; abundance: .
CDR3aa: CASSLISSGGYTF; CDR3nt: TGTGCCAGCAGCTTGATTTCATCGGGGGGCTACACCTTC; j_gene: TRBJ1-2; v_gene: TRBV5-4; d_gene: .; abundance: .
CDR3aa: CASSEQRNQPQHF; CDR3nt: TGTGCCAGCAGTGAACAGCGCAATCAGCCCCAGCATTTT; j_gene: TRBJ1-5; v_gene: TRBV6-1; d_gene: .; abundance: .
CDR3aa: CASSQEINRTAGFRELFF; CDR3nt: TGTGCCAGCAGCCAAGAGATTAATAGGACTGCAGGTTTTCGGGAGCTGTTTTTT; j_gene: TRBJ2-2; v_gene: TRBV3-1/TRBV3-2; d_gene: .; abundance: .
CDR3aa: CASSSPAGGYNEQFF; CDR3nt: TGTGCCAGCAGCTCCCCAGCGGGGGGCTACAATGAGCAGTTCTTC; j_gene: TRBJ2-1; v_gene: TRBV7-9; d_gene: TRBD2; abundance: .